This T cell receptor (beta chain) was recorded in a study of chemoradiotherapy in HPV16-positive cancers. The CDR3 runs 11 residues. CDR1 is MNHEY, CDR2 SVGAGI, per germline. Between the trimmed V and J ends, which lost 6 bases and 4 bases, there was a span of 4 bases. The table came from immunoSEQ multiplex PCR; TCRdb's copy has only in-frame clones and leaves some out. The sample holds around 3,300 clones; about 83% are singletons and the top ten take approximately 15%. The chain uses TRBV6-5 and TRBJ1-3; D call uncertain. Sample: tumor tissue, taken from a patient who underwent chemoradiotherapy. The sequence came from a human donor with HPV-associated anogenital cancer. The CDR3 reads CASRVGNTIYF. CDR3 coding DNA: TGTGCCAGCAGAGTCGGAAACACCATATATTTT.